One and the same sample provided the 9 T cell receptor beta chains below, sequenced in a study of blood T cell repertoires in COVID-19. Repertoires were generated with immunoSEQ multiplex PCR, while TCRdb's copy carries only in-frame clones and drops some. The sample includes fewer than 650,000 clones, around 90% of them seen just once. The specimen was peripheral blood. The receptors come from a woman between 45 and 65 years old with COVID-19, enrolled during active disease.

The V call is TRBV19, the J call TRBJ1-1; 7 nucleotides line up with TRBD1. After removal of 7 bases from V and 5 bases from J, the junction contained 10 bases not matched to a gene. CDR1 is LNHDA and CDR2 is SQIVND in the germline V gene (reference sequence). CDR3 length equals 14 residues. CDR3 in amino acids: CASMKGAPETEAFF. CDR3 coding DNA: TGTGCCAGTATGAAGGGGGCCCCGGAAACTGAAGCTTTCTTT. Complete variable domain (other parts from reference TRBV19 and TRBJ1-1): DGGITQSPKYLFRKEGQNVTLSCEQNLNHDAMYWYRQDPGQGLRLIYYSQIVNDFQKGDIAEGYSVSREKKESFPLTVTSAQKNPTAFYLCASMKGAPETEAFFGQGTRLTVV.

The sample holds a few counts of this clone. The gene calls are TRBV7-2 and TRBJ2-1, with TRBD2 identical over 13 bases. Looked up from germline, CDR1 is SGHTA and CDR2 is FQGNSA. V trimming: 1 base; J trimming: 9 bases; junction bases outside the gene matches: 9. The CDR3 is 17 residues long. This CDR3 is CASSLGALAGGQGEQFF. The CDR3 DNA reads TGTGCCAGCAGCTTAGGCGCACTAGCGGGGGGGCAGGGTGAGCAGTTCTTC.

The chain couples TRBV4-1 to TRBJ2-5, with D perhaps TRBD1 (6 bases). Germline-derived CDR1 and CDR2 are MGHRA and YSYEKL. Deletions cut 4 bases from V and 5 bases from J, with 14 bases between. The CDR3 sequence is 14 residues long. In DNA form, the CDR3 reads TGCGCCAGCAGCCGCGCCAGGGGAAGCGAGACCCAGTACTTC. Protein product: CASSRARGSETQYF.

This chain uses TRBV9 with TRBJ2-7, with D possibly matching TRBD1 (5 bases). V was clipped by 3 bases and J by 6 bases, with 13 bases between them. Germline CDR1 is SGDLS and CDR2 is YYNGEE. This CDR3 is 13 amino acids long. This CDR3 is CASSAITGAEQYF. For the CDR3, the DNA is TGTGCCAGCAGCGCCATCACAGGTGCCGAGCAGTACTTC.

V and J are TRBV21-1 and TRBJ2-7; TRBD1 was called by the table and not checked on the DNA. TRBV21-1 is a known pseudogene. The CDR3 runs 16 residues. This CDR3 reads CASSVLRDRRTYEQYF. The CDR3 coding sequence is TGTGCCAGCAGCGTACTCCGGGACAGGAGAACCTACGAGCAGTACTTC.

About this clone: Other DNA sequences in this sample translate to the same CDR3. The V call is TRBV18, the J call TRBJ1-6; possible D gene TRBD1, 5 bases. Per germline, CDR1 KGHSH and CDR2 LQKENI. There are 14 residues in the CDR3. V was pared by 2 bases and J by 7 bases, with 9 bases between. The CDR3 region is CASSPAGPNSPLHF. The CDR3 DNA sequence: TGTGCCAGCTCACCAGCGGGACCCAATTCACCCCTCCACTTT.

The rearrangement links TRBV7-8 to TRBJ2-5, with 8 nucleotides matching TRBD1. The CDR3 has 16 amino acids. CDR1 SGHVS and CDR2 FQNEAQ come from the germline V gene. The junction had 8 bases not matched to a gene; V was cut back by 1 base and J by 4 bases. The CDR3 loop reads CASSLGPLTGGETQYF. The CDR3 DNA follows: TGTGCCAGCAGCTTAGGGCCCCTAACAGGGGGAGAGACCCAGTACTTC.

The chain links TRBV5-1 to TRBJ2-3; the D gene is possibly TRBD2 (6 bases). This CDR3 has 15 amino acids. V lost 5 bases and J 0 bases, leaving 13 bases between the germline ends. Germline CDR1 is SGHRS and CDR2 is YFSETQ. The CDR3 here is CASRGTLTSTDTQYF. Here the CDR3 DNA reads TGCGCCAGCAGAGGGACTCTGACTAGCACAGATACGCAGTATTTT.

The chain carries TRBV2 and TRBJ1-1; 9 nucleotides align to TRBD1. The CDR3 is made up of 16 amino acids. J gave up 0 bases and V 3 bases, and 5 bases lay outside the gene matches. Germline assignment: CDR1 SNHLY and CDR2 FYNNEI. CDR3 amino acids: CASSEHRGLVNTEAFF. Written as DNA, the CDR3 is TGTGCCAGCAGTGAGCACAGGGGGCTCGTGAACACTGAAGCTTTCTTT.